Shown below are 28 T cell receptor beta chains from a single sample sequenced in a study of blood T cell repertoires in COVID-19. The assay was immunoSEQ multiplex PCR, and TCRdb's table has in-frame clones only and misses some. The table lists 35,000 to 45,000 clones, roughly 92% of them singletons, with about 8.3% in the top ten. Material: peripheral blood. Source of these receptors: a man aged 50 or older with active COVID-19.

The CDR3 region is CASSPSAGGQETQYF. CDR3 nucleotides: TGCGCCAGCAGCCCCTCAGCGGGGGGCCAAGAGACCCAGTACTTC. V and J are TRBV5-1 and TRBJ2-5; 9 bases line up with TRBD2. J was trimmed by 1 base and V by 4 bases; bases with no gene match: 5. The CDR3 totals 15 residues. Germline CDR1 and CDR2: SGHRS and YFSETQ.

The chain combines TRBV9 with TRBJ2-5; 7 nucleotides line up with TRBD1. CDR1 SGDLS and CDR2 YYNGEE come from the germline V gene. J lost 2 bases, V lost 2 bases, and 0 bases had no gene match. The CDR3 has 13 amino acids. The CDR3 region is CASSVGQQETQYF. DNA of the CDR3: TGTGCCAGCAGCGTGGGACAGCAAGAGACCCAGTACTTC. Full variable domain (outside the CDR3, taken from reference TRBV9 and TRBJ2-5): DSGVTQTPKHLITATGQRVTLRCSPRSGDLSVYWYQQSLDQGLQFLIQYYNGEERAKGNILERFSAQQFPDLHSELNLSSLELGDSALYFCASSVGQQETQYFGPGTRLLVL.

The rearrangement uses TRBV19 and TRBJ1-4, with D hard to call. Per germline, CDR1 LNHDA and CDR2 SQIVND (reference sequence). V lost 6 bases and J lost 0, with 8 bases in between. The CDR3 has 14 amino acids. Here the CDR3 reads CASRPDATNEKLFF. The CDR3 DNA follows: TGTGCCAGTAGACCAGATGCAACTAATGAAAAACTGTTTTTT. The variable domain in full, completed from reference TRBV19 and TRBJ1-4, reads DGGITQSPKYLFRKEGQNVTLSCEQNLNHDAMYWYRQDPGQGLRLIYYSQIVNDFQKGDIAEGYSVSREKKESFPLTVTSAQKNPTAFYLCASRPDATNEKLFFGSGTQLSVL.

This chain uses TRBV9 with TRBJ1-1; tentative D call: TRBD1 (5 bases). Trimming removed 2 bases from V and 6 bases from J, with 14 bases in between. Germline V CDR1 and CDR2: SGDLS, YYNGEE. There are 14 residues in the CDR3. CDR3 nucleotide sequence: TGTGCCAGCAGCGTGGGGGGTATTAATTCTGAAGCTTTCTTT. This codes for CASSVGGINSEAFF.

The J gene is TRBJ1-2, the V gene TRBV18; 12 nucleotides align to TRBD1. The CDR3 contains 15 residues. The trim removed 3 bases at V and 8 bases at J, leaving 7 bases unmatched. The germline V gene encodes CDR1 KGHSH and CDR2 LQKENI. The CDR3 sequence: CASSPGGQGALGYTF. The CDR3, as DNA: TGTGCCAGCTCACCTGGGGGACAGGGGGCGCTGGGCTACACCTTC.

The rearrangement links TRBV3-1 (or the pseudogene TRBV3-2) to TRBJ2-2; a weak D match, TRBD2 (6 bases). Germline CDR1 is LGHDT and CDR2 is YNNKEL (reference sequence). The CDR3 consists of 15 residues. Trimming pared 4 bases from V and 4 bases from J, leaving 13 bases between. Written as DNA, the CDR3 is TGTGCCAGCAGCCTGGGACTCTGGGGCACCGGGGAGCTGTTTTTT. Its translation is CASSLGLWGTGELFF.

The V and J genes are TRBV3-1 (or the pseudogene TRBV3-2) and TRBJ1-5; TRBD1 is a possible D gene (6 bases). The CDR3 loop spans 13 amino acids. Between the trimmed V and J ends, which lost 1 base and 7 bases, there was a span of 8 bases. Germline V CDR1 and CDR2: LGHDT, YNNKEL (reference sequence). CDR3 bases: TGTGCCAGCAGCCAAGTGGGACAACAGCCCCAGCATTTT. Protein product: CASSQVGQQPQHF.

This chain connects TRBV11-2 to TRBJ2-2; TRBD1 matches 7 bases. Germline V gene sequence: CDR1 SGHAT, CDR2 FQNNGV. There are 17 residues in the CDR3. The ends lost 1 base at V and 4 bases at J; junction bases unmatched: 9. The DNA for the CDR3 is TGTGCCAGCAGCTTAGGGGCCCGTGGGACAGCCACCGGGGAGCTGTTTTTT. Translated: CASSLGARGTATGELFF. The full variable domain, in which reference TRBV11-2 and TRBJ2-2 provide the parts outside the CDR3, is EAGVAQSPRYKIIEKRQSVAFWCNPISGHATLYWYQQILGQGPKLLIQFQNNGVVDDSQLPKDRFSAERLKGVDSTLKIQPAKLEDSAVYLCASSLGARGTATGELFFGEGSRLTVL.

The V gene is TRBV7-2, the J gene TRBJ2-3; no firm D call. CDR1 and CDR2 (germline): SGHTA, FQGNSA. V dropped 8 bases and J dropped 2 bases, with 14 bases sitting between them. This CDR3 is built from 14 residues. The CDR3 sequence is CASRWRRNTDTQYF. The CDR3 DNA sequence: TGTGCCAGCCGTTGGCGGAGAAACACAGATACGCAGTATTTT.

This clone was detected a few times. The chain uses TRBV9 and TRBJ2-2, with D perhaps matching TRBD2 (5 bases). Trimming took 7 bases from V and 1 from J, leaving 14 bases between them. The CDR3 contains 15 residues. Germline-derived CDR1 and CDR2 are SGDLS and YYNGEE. The CDR3 nucleotides are TGTGCCAGCTCCCAGCTAGCAGGGAACACCGGGGAGCTGTTTTTT. It specifies CASSQLAGNTGELFF.

J is TRBJ2-2 and V is TRBV7-2; D is ambiguous. The CDR3 sequence is 13 residues long. V was trimmed by 3 bases and J by 0 bases, leaving 2 bases between them. CDR1 and CDR2 (germline): SGHTA, FQGNSA. The CDR3 reads CASSFANTGELFF. The CDR3 coding sequence is TGTGCCAGCAGCTTCGCGAACACCGGGGAGCTGTTTTTT.

The genes are TRBV12-3 or TRBV12-4 and TRBJ2-7; D is uncertain. V was clipped by 1 base and J by 9 bases, with 7 bases between them. The CDR3 has 11 amino acids. CDR3 loop: CASSLGAVQYF. The CDR3 DNA reads as TGTGCCAGCAGTTTAGGTGCGGTGCAGTACTTC.

CDR3 sequence (DNA): TGTGCCAGCAGCGGGGGGGGGTCCTACAATGAGCAGTTCTTC. This encodes CASSGGGSYNEQFF. V usage is TRBV2 and J usage is TRBJ2-1; 8 positions match TRBD2. Germline V lookup: CDR1 SNHLY, CDR2 FYNNEI. CDR3 length equals 14 residues. The J segment lost 1 base and the V segment lost 6 bases, leaving 2 bases of the junction unmatched.

This chain links TRBV2 with TRBJ2-1, with a possible D match to TRBD2 (5 bases). This CDR3 has 15 residues. V was trimmed by 5 bases and J by 7 bases, leaving 18 bases between them. Germline CDR1 SNHLY, CDR2 FYNNEI. CDR3 nucleotide sequence: TGTGCCAGCAGTCCCGTAGGCGGGTCATGGAATGAGCAGTTCTTC. As protein: CASSPVGGSWNEQFF.

The V gene is TRBV11-3, the J gene TRBJ1-6, with TRBD1 matching over 9 bases. The V gene's germline CDR1 is SGHNT and CDR2 YENEEA. V lost 5 bases, J lost 10 bases, and 6 bases stayed unmatched. The CDR3 extends over 14 amino acids. CDR3 loop: CASSPGTGRSPLHF. Written as DNA, the CDR3 is TGTGCCAGCAGCCCCGGGACAGGGAGATCACCCCTCCACTTT.

This chain uses TRBV15 with TRBJ2-3, with D tentatively TRBD1 (5 bases). Between the trimmed V and J ends, which lost 3 bases and 1 base, there was a span of 8 bases. The CDR3 runs 14 residues. Germline V lookup: CDR1 LNHNV, CDR2 YYDKDF (reference sequence). The chain's CDR3 is CATSSQGGTDTQYF. CDR3 DNA sequence: TGTGCCACCAGCAGCCAGGGTGGCACAGATACGCAGTATTTT.

The chain is built from TRBV5-8 and TRBJ2-2; perhaps TRBD2 as D (5 bases). CDR1 is SGHTS, CDR2 YDEGEE, per germline. The V and J ends lost 3 bases and 6 bases respectively, with 15 bases between them. This CDR3 is built from 15 residues. The CDR3 DNA sequence: TGTGCCAGCAGCTCGAGCGGAGTCGGGGCCGGGGAGCTGTTTTTT. The encoded protein is CASSSSGVGAGELFF.

The chain employs TRBV4-1 and TRBJ2-1; 9 positions match TRBD2. CDR3 length: 16 amino acids. Looked up from germline, CDR1 is MGHRA and CDR2 is YSYEKL. J gave up 4 bases and V 0 bases, and 4 bases lay outside the gene matches. The CDR3 sequence: CASSQDEAGGYNEQFF. The CDR3 nucleotides are TGCGCCAGCAGCCAAGATGAAGCGGGGGGTTACAATGAGCAGTTCTTC.

This chain uses TRBV27 with TRBJ2-1; a possible D gene is TRBD1 (6 bases). CDR1 is MNHEY, CDR2 SMNVEV, per germline (reference sequence). The CDR3 is 13 residues long. Trimming left V 11 bases short and J 7 bases short, with 18 bases between. CDR3 protein: CAGEWGQMNEQFF. The CDR3 DNA sequence: TGTGCCGGGGAATGGGGGCAGATGAATGAGCAGTTCTTC.

This chain connects TRBV19 to TRBJ2-2; tentatively, D is TRBD1 (5 bases). The V gene's germline CDR1 is LNHDA and CDR2 SQIVND (reference sequence). The CDR3 is 13 residues long. Trimming took 5 bases from V and 15 from J, leaving 19 bases between them. CDR3 protein: CASSPSREGLLFF. The CDR3 coding sequence is TGTGCCAGTAGTCCTTCCAGGGAAGGGCTGTTGTTTTTT.

The CDR3 nucleotides are TGTGCCAGTAGTATGAGCATCTCTGGGGCCAACGTCCTGACTTTC. It translates to CASSMSISGANVLTF. The chain is built from TRBV19 and TRBJ2-6; D gene ambiguous. The CDR3 length is 15 residues. Germline CDR1 LNHDA, CDR2 SQIVND (reference sequence). V was trimmed by 3 bases and J by 0 bases, leaving 6 bases between them.

This clone was observed a handful of times. V gene TRBV6-5 combines with J gene TRBJ1-1, with a possible D match to TRBD1 (5 bases). This CDR3 comprises 12 residues. Trimming took off 7 bases at V and 4 bases at J, with 10 bases between the two ends. Germline V CDR1 and CDR2: MNHEY, SVGAGI. CDR3 bases: TGTGCCAGCATGCGGGGGAGCACTGAAGCTTTCTTT. Translation: CASMRGSTEAFF.

The J gene is TRBJ2-2, the V gene TRBV5-1; perhaps TRBD2 as D (5 bases). Trimming shortened V by 4 bases and J by 5 bases, and 15 bases separated the two germline ends. Germline loops: CDR1 SGHRS, CDR2 YFSETQ. This CDR3 is 15 amino acids long. In DNA form, the CDR3 reads TGCGCCAGCAGCAGTGAGAACCCGGGGACCGGGGAGCTGTTTTTT. This translates into CASSSENPGTGELFF.

J is TRBJ2-1 and V is TRBV5-1; tentatively, D is TRBD1 (5 bases). The CDR3 length is 14 residues. Per germline, CDR1 SGHRS and CDR2 YFSETQ. The V end lost 0 bases, the J end lost 4 bases, and 8 bases lay between the germline ends. CDR3 nucleotides: TGCGCCAGCAGCTTGGATCAGGGATACAATGAGCAGTTCTTC. Translated, it gives CASSLDQGYNEQFF.

This chain joins TRBV7-2 and TRBJ1-1; D possibly corresponds to TRBD1 (5 bases). V was shortened by 3 bases and J by 2 bases, with 7 bases between the two germline ends. This CDR3 has 13 residues. CDR1 is SGHTA and CDR2 is FQGNSA in the germline V gene. CDR3 loop: CASSFQGNTEAFF. In DNA form, the CDR3 reads TGTGCCAGCAGCTTTCAGGGAAACACTGAAGCTTTCTTT.

The J gene is TRBJ1-5, the V gene TRBV2, with no clear D. The CDR3 has 13 amino acids. The V gene's germline CDR1 is SNHLY and CDR2 FYNNEI. V was trimmed by 10 bases and J by 3 bases, leaving 13 bases between them. DNA for the CDR3: TGTGCCACCGAGGGCAGCCCCAATCAGCCCCAGCATTTT. Translated: CATEGSPNQPQHF.

The rearrangement joins TRBV28 to TRBJ2-1; 11 bases match TRBD2. The CDR3 contains 15 residues. Germline V gene lookup returns CDR1 MDHEN and CDR2 SYDVKM. Germline trimming cut 4 bases from V and 3 bases from J; bases unmatched to any gene: 2. The CDR3: CASSSGTSGYNEQFF. The DNA for the CDR3 is TGTGCCAGCAGTTCCGGGACTAGCGGCTACAATGAGCAGTTCTTC.

This clone was detected only once. The rearrangement links TRBV12-3 or TRBV12-4 to TRBJ1-1, with D perhaps TRBD1 (5 bases). Trimming took 2 bases from V and 4 from J, leaving 8 bases between them. The CDR3 spans 13 residues. This chain's CDR3 is CASSLTGPTEAFF. The CDR3 DNA reads as TGTGCCAGCAGTTTAACAGGCCCCACTGAAGCTTTCTTT.